This TCR beta chain was found in a study of CD4 and CD8 cells across lung adenocarcinoma regions. Regarding this clonotype: A read error may produce the germline difference seen at one junction end.

Localized lung adenocarcinoma, a non-small cell lung cancer, affected the donors. Germline V gene data show CDR1 as SGHTA and CDR2 as FQGNSA. This CDR3 is built from 14 residues. TCRdb ran MiXCR on the PCR reads and lists one entry per CDR3 protein. In the table there are 2,000 or so distinct CDR3 sequences, around three fifths of which are singletons. This TCR was sampled from a female donor with lung adenocarcinoma. The CD4 and CD8 labels of this study may be unreliable. Specimen: CD4+ T cells from the margin of a lung tumor. V usage is TRBV7-2 and J usage is TRBJ2-2; D gene uncertain. Here the CDR3 reads CASSLQASTEELFF. For the CDR3, the DNA is TGTGCCAGCAGCTTACAAGCGAGCACCGAGGAGCTGTTTTTC.